The present entry profiles one T cell receptor beta chain with its context. The antigen is undetermined. J gave up 2 bases and V 6 bases, and 21 bases lay outside the gene matches. This CDR3 contains 19 residues. Germline V gene data show CDR1 as LNHDA and CDR2 as SQIVND (reference sequence). This record belongs to a study of vaccination and CD4 T cells after COVID-19. The overall study: In the convalescent group, nasal swab PCR was SARS-CoV-2 positive; under 10 cases were mild and one severe. Notes on the study in general: When vaccine-specific clones from convalescent patients were examined, 304 of 307 were spike mono-reactive. Relatively small numbers of convalescent patients were studied, with no early post-infection timepoints included.

The Oncomine TCR Beta short-read assay was applied to DNA of cultured CD4+ T cells. TCRdb itself ran the PCR reads through MiXCR, one entry per CDR3 protein. The sample lists 20,000 or so distinct CDR3 sequences, just over 60% seen once, with about 8% in the top ten. Sample treatment: approximately 9-day PBMC culture with coronavirus spike peptide pools or control peptides (ViraFEST assay). In the ViraFEST assay, peptide-pool expansion preceded TCR sequencing of expanded clonotypes. Material: CD4+ T cells from blood, cultured in vitro. The source is a human donor who had recovered from COVID-19. This chain uses TRBV19 with TRBJ2-7, with 8 bases fitting TRBD1. CDR3 loop: CASRRRGLGESALTYEQYF. DNA of the CDR3: TGTGCCAGTAGGCGCAGGGGGCTGGGGGAGTCCGCTTTAACCTACGAGCAGTACTTC.